A selection of T cell receptor beta chains follows, all from one sample in a study of long-term antiretroviral therapy in people with HIV. Assay used: immunoSEQ multiplex PCR; TCRdb lists only in-frame clones, some missing. In the table there are 8,000 to 10,000 clones, 75% to 85% of which are singletons. The specimen comprised unsorted PBMCs, sampled 0.7 years after starting antiretroviral therapy. The receptors derive from a man aged 35 to 55 with HIV. CDR3s include the opening cysteine and the closing phenylalanine or tryptophan. A D gene is named only where the DNA matches it firmly. Some rows have no size entry. The others give once, few or many, or a class for an expanded clone.

J | D | size | V | CDR3 | DNA
TRBJ1-3 | - | - | TRBV6-1 | CASILTASGNTIYF | TGTGCCAGCATCCTGACAGCCTCTGGAAACACCATATATTTT
TRBJ1-5 | TRBD1 | few | TRBV28 | CASGTGTGSLRGNQPQHF | TGTGCCAGCGGCACCGGGACAGGGTCTTTGCGTGGCAATCAGCCCCAGCATTTT
TRBJ1-5 | - | - | TRBV28 | CASKSNQPQHF | TGTGCCAGCAAAAGCAATCAGCCCCAGCATTTT
TRBJ2-1 | - | few | TRBV6-5 | CASSSGASSYNEQFF | TGTGCCAGCAGTTCCGGAGCAAGCTCCTACAATGAGCAGTTCTTC
TRBJ1-4 | - | - | TRBV16 | CASSPGRELFF | TGTGCCAGCAGCCCAGGCAGGGAACTGTTTTTT
TRBJ2-7 | TRBD2 | once | TRBV29-1 | CSAGPGLAGDRLYEQYF | TGCAGCGCTGGACCGGGACTAGCGGGAGACCGGCTCTACGAGCAGTACTTC
TRBJ2-7 | TRBD1 | - | TRBV7-9 | CASSLSGTGTYEQYF | TGTGCCAGCAGCTTATCTGGGACAGGGACCTACGAGCAGTACTTC
TRBJ2-1 | - | once | TRBV7-9 | CASSFGSGPFNEQFF | TGTGCCAGCAGCTTTGGCAGCGGGCCCTTCAATGAGCAGTTCTTC
TRBJ2-1 | - | medium-sized | TRBV29-1 | CSVWGGARRDNEQFF | TGCAGCGTTTGGGGGGGCGCTAGAAGGGACAATGAGCAGTTCTTC
TRBJ2-3 | - | - | TRBV19 | CAIGTGRADTQYF | TGTGCCATAGGGACGGGAAGGGCAGATACGCAGTATTTT
TRBJ1-5 | TRBD1 | - | TRBV6-1 | CASRRQGKGNQPQHF | TGTGCCAGCAGGAGACAGGGGAAGGGAAATCAGCCCCAGCATTTT
TRBJ2-7 | TRBD1 | - | TRBV27 | CASSWTGDHEQYF | TGTGCCAGCAGTTGGACAGGGGACCACGAGCAGTACTTC
TRBJ2-3 | TRBD2 | - | TRBV4-3 | CASSQEWAGGKNTQYF | TGCGCCAGCAGCCAAGAATGGGCGGGAGGGAAAAATACGCAGTATTTT
TRBJ2-4 | TRBD2 | - | TRBV7-2 | CASSYSGSPKNIQYF | TGTGCCAGCAGTTATAGCGGGAGTCCCAAAAACATTCAGTACTTC